This passage covers 30 T cell receptor beta chains from one sample sequenced in a study of T cells in Graves' hyperthyroidism and ophthalmopathy. Authors of the study amplified TCR beta CDR3 regions from RNA transcripts. During a first-round RT-PCR of the TCR CDR3, the HTBI primer set was used. TCRdb re-analysed the multiplex PCR reads in MiXCR, keeping a single row per CDR3 protein. The data contain about 150,000 distinct CDR3 sequences, roughly a fifth of them singletons. The source material was blood. Receptors originate from a woman in her fifties or sixties with Graves' hyperthyroidism that later progressed to Graves' ophthalmopathy.

The chain recombines TRBV11-2 with TRBJ1-1; D is possibly TRBD1 (6 bases). The length of the CDR3 is 15 residues. Germline V gene sequence: CDR1 SGHAT, CDR2 FQNNGV. V was pared by 5 bases and J by 7 bases, with 20 bases between. Here the CDR3 reads CASSPWGGHRNEAFF. The DNA of the CDR3 is TGTGCCAGCAGCCCATGGGGGGGGCATCGAAATGAAGCTTTCTTT.

In its sample, this clonotype was seen a few times. J is TRBJ2-4 and V is TRBV6-2 or TRBV6-3, with a tentative D call TRBD2 (6 bases). CDR1 is MNHEY, CDR2 SVGEGT, per germline. The V gene lost 5 bases and the J gene lost 8 bases, with 13 bases spanning the gap. This CDR3 has 13 residues. CDR3 loop: CASSPTSPHIQYF. Here the CDR3 DNA reads TGTGCCAGCAGTCCTACTAGCCCCCACATTCAGTACTTC.

Ten or more counts support this clonotype. V is TRBV18 and J is TRBJ2-3; D ambiguous. Germline CDR1 is KGHSH and CDR2 is LQKENI. The CDR3 sequence is 14 residues long. Between the trimmed V and J ends, which lost 3 bases and 1 base, there was a span of 8 bases. As DNA, the CDR3 is TGTGCCAGCTCACCGAGCTTCGGCACAGATACGCAGTATTTT. This sequence encodes CASSPSFGTDTQYF.

The CDR3 here is CAWSHRGYRTGELFF. For the CDR3, the DNA is TGTGCCTGGAGTCACAGGGGCTACCGGACCGGGGAGCTGTTTTTT. V gene TRBV30 combines with J gene TRBJ2-2; 7 nucleotides agree with TRBD1. The junction had 8 bases not matched to a gene; V was cut back by 2 bases and J by 5 bases. Germline loops: CDR1 GTSNPN, CDR2 SVGIG (reference sequence). CDR3 size: 15 residues.

This clonotype is classed as medium-sized (0.01 to 0.1%). The chain joins TRBV28 to TRBJ2-1; D unresolved. V lost 5 bases, J lost 5 bases, and 16 bases lay in between. The length of the CDR3 is 15 residues. CDR1 and CDR2 (germline): MDHEN, SYDVKM. The CDR3 protein is CASSQGVGPNNEQFF. Here the CDR3 DNA reads TGTGCCAGCAGTCAAGGAGTGGGTCCAAACAATGAGCAGTTCTTC.

This clonotype occurred many times. V usage is TRBV14 and J usage is TRBJ2-7; TRBD1 matches 8 bases. Germline CDR1 is SGHDN and CDR2 is FVKESK. The CDR3 loop spans 14 amino acids. V dropped 4 bases and J dropped 3; count of bases not matched to a gene: 5. The CDR3 coding sequence is TGTGCCAGCAGCCCCCGACAGGGGTTCTACGAGCAGTACTTC. This translates into CASSPRQGFYEQYF.

V usage is TRBV5-1 and J usage is TRBJ2-7; D not certain. CDR3 length equals 14 residues. Germline CDR1 reads SGHRS; CDR2 reads YFSETQ. The germline V and J ends were trimmed by 0 bases and 2 bases, with 9 bases remaining between them. Here the CDR3 reads CASSLAYTAYEQYF. CDR3 DNA sequence: TGCGCCAGCAGCTTGGCCTACACCGCCTACGAGCAGTACTTC.

This chain joins TRBV2 and TRBJ2-1; no clear D gene. CDR3 size: 14 residues. Germline V gives CDR1 SNHLY, CDR2 FYNNEI. The ends were cut back, 0 bases at V and 8 bases at J, with 11 bases in the middle. CDR3 amino acids: CASSEARGKHEQFF. Written as DNA, the CDR3 is TGTGCCAGCAGTGAAGCCAGAGGCAAACATGAGCAGTTCTTC.

This clonotype has a count of ten or more. The rearrangement uses TRBV5-1 and TRBJ1-6, with D hard to call. The CDR3 covers 15 residues. Deletions cut 0 bases from V and 8 bases from J, with 12 bases between. Looked up from germline, CDR1 is SGHRS and CDR2 is YFSETQ. CDR3 amino acids: CASSLEGDLDSPLHF. The CDR3 DNA follows: TGCGCCAGCAGCTTGGAGGGTGATCTGGATTCACCCCTCCACTTT.

This clonotype has more than one count but fewer than ten. The genes are TRBV7-9 and TRBJ2-1; TRBD2 aligns across 13 bases. Unmatched junction bases numbered 5, after V lost 4 bases and J lost 8 bases. The CDR3 has 15 residues. Germline V gives CDR1 SEHNR, CDR2 FQNEAQ (reference sequence). CDR3 DNA sequence: TGTGCCAGCAGCTCCCGGACTAGCGGGAGCGATGAGCAGTTCTTC. Protein product: CASSSRTSGSDEQFF.

This clonotype was detected only a few times. The chain uses TRBV4-1 and TRBJ2-1; D possibly corresponds to TRBD2 (5 bases). The CDR3 has 16 residues. CDR1 MGHRA and CDR2 YSYEKL come from the germline V gene. V was cut by 0 bases and J by 6 bases, with 15 bases left in between. The CDR3 loop is CASSQDWAGAVNEQFF. DNA for the CDR3: TGCGCCAGCAGCCAAGATTGGGCAGGAGCGGTCAATGAGCAGTTCTTC.

This rearrangement joins TRBV10-3 to TRBJ1-5; tentative D call: TRBD1 (5 bases). The germline V and J ends were trimmed by 10 bases and 0 bases, with 19 bases remaining between them. The length of the CDR3 is 16 residues. Per germline, CDR1 ENHRY and CDR2 SYGVKD. The CDR3: CATRDRVADSNQPQHF. The CDR3 DNA follows: TGTGCCACCCGTGACAGAGTCGCCGATAGCAATCAGCCCCAGCATTTT.

This clonotype was picked up many times. The CDR3 protein is CASSLIGGLEQYF. The CDR3 DNA sequence: TGTGCCAGCAGCTTAATAGGGGGGCTTGAGCAGTACTTC. This chain uses TRBV7-9 with TRBJ2-7; D is perhaps TRBD1 or TRBD2 (6 bases each). The CDR3 runs 13 residues. V dropped 2 bases and J dropped 7 bases, with 12 bases sitting between them. In germline, CDR1 is SEHNR, CDR2 FQNEAQ (reference sequence).

At least ten counts were recorded for this clonotype. The DNA of the CDR3 is TGTGCCAGCAGCCAAGCGGGAAGAGGGGGATTCGGGGAGCTGTTTTTT. Translating it yields CASSQAGRGGFGELFF. This rearrangement joins TRBV3-1 to TRBJ2-2; a possible D gene is TRBD1 (6 bases). V lost 1 base to trimming and J lost 7 bases, with 16 bases between them. CDR3 length: 16 amino acids. Germline lookup yields CDR1 LGHDT and CDR2 YNNKEL (reference sequence).

For this clonotype: A much bigger clone sits one base away, suggesting this may be a read error. The chain is built from TRBV20-1 and TRBJ2-1, with 14 bases fitting TRBD2. The CDR3 has 15 residues. The germline gives CDR1 DFQATT, CDR2 SNEGSKA (reference sequence). The junction had 7 bases not matched to a gene; V was cut back by 5 bases and J by 7 bases. The CDR3 DNA sequence: TGCAGTGCTCATCGACTAGCGGGAGGGCGGAATGAGCAGTTCTTC. Protein sequence: CSAHRLAGGRNEQFF.

This clonotype has at least ten counts. The rearrangement joins TRBV27 to TRBJ2-3; D not resolved. The CDR3 loop spans 16 amino acids. Trimming cost V 3 bases and J 5 bases, with 18 bases left between them. Germline V gene data show CDR1 as MNHEY and CDR2 as SMNVEV (reference sequence). CDR3 loop: CASSLSPPRVGDTQYF. In nucleotides, the CDR3 is TGTGCCAGCAGTTTGAGCCCTCCTAGAGTGGGAGATACGCAGTATTTT.

Many counts were recorded for this clonotype. This sequence joins TRBV5-1 and TRBJ1-1, with D possibly TRBD1 on 6 matching bases. Trimming took 3 bases from V and 1 from J, leaving 10 bases between them. CDR3 length: 14 amino acids. CDR1 and CDR2 from the germline V gene are SGHRS and YFSETQ. The CDR3 protein is CASSSGTQNTEAFF. The DNA for the CDR3 is TGCGCCAGCAGCTCCGGGACACAGAACACTGAAGCTTTCTTT.

The genes are TRBV5-1 and TRBJ2-5; D unclear. Germline V CDR1 and CDR2: SGHRS, YFSETQ. The CDR3 runs to 13 residues. V gave up 2 bases and J gave up 5 bases, with 10 bases separating them. As DNA, the CDR3 is TGCGCCAGCAGCTTCATAGTCGGGGAGACCCAGTACTTC. Its protein is CASSFIVGETQYF.

This clonotype appeared once. The rearrangement uses TRBV6-6 and TRBJ2-1; 7 bases align to TRBD2. V lost 0 bases to trimming and J lost 5 bases; unmatched junction nucleotides: 4. The CDR3 runs to 15 residues. Germline assignment: CDR1 MNHNY and CDR2 SVGAGI (reference sequence). CDR3 nucleotide sequence: TGTGCCAGCAGTTACTCGGGGGAGGGCCACAATGAGCAGTTCTTC. Protein: CASSYSGEGHNEQFF.

V usage is TRBV20-1 and J usage is TRBJ2-7; 8 bases agree with TRBD2. The CDR3 length is 11 residues. The germline CDR1 and CDR2 sequences are DFQATT and SNEGSKA (reference sequence). The junction had 6 bases not matched to a gene; V was cut back by 5 bases and J by 9 bases. CDR3 DNA: TGCAGTGCTGAACTAGCGGAGGTGCAGTACTTC. This encodes CSAELAEVQYF.

J is TRBJ1-5 and V is TRBV6-1, with D perhaps matching TRBD1 (5 bases). The CDR3 consists of 16 residues. The germline V and J ends were trimmed by 5 bases and 10 bases, with 24 bases remaining between them. CDR1 and CDR2 from the germline V gene are MNHNS and SASEGT. As DNA, the CDR3 is TGTGCCAGCAGTCCTTGGGACCCGACTGGCTTGGGCCCCCAGCATTTT. Residues: CASSPWDPTGLGPQHF.

Many counts were recorded for this clonotype. The CDR3 here is CASSEDRQETQYF. The CDR3 DNA reads as TGTGCCAGCAGTGAGGACAGGCAAGAGACCCAGTACTTC. The chain is built from TRBV2 and TRBJ2-5; TRBD1 matches 7 bases. CDR1 is SNHLY and CDR2 is FYNNEI in the germline V gene. The CDR3 totals 13 residues. V gave up 3 bases and J gave up 2 bases; unmatched junction bases: 0. The variable domain in full, with the rest retrieved from reference TRBV2 and TRBJ2-5, is EPEVTQTPSHQVTQMGQEVILRCVPISNHLYFYWYRQILGQKVEFLVSFYNNEISEKSEIFDDQFSVERPDGSNFTLKIRSTKLEDSAMYFCASSEDRQETQYFGPGTRLLVL.

V usage is TRBV4-1 and J usage is TRBJ1-6; D not certain. V lost 1 base and J 0 bases, leaving 13 bases between the germline ends. The CDR3 spans 18 residues. In germline, CDR1 is MGHRA, CDR2 YSYEKL. This CDR3 reads CASSQVKGRSSYNSPLHF. CDR3 DNA: TGCGCCAGCAGCCAAGTGAAAGGTCGGAGCTCCTATAATTCACCCCTCCACTTT.

This clonotype has a count of ten or more. J is TRBJ2-1 and V is TRBV5-1; 7 positions match TRBD2. The ends lost 3 bases at V and 6 bases at J; junction bases unmatched: 12. Germline assignment: CDR1 SGHRS and CDR2 YFSETQ. This CDR3 is 16 amino acids long. The CDR3 reads CASSSVWAGVLNEQFF. The CDR3 DNA sequence: TGCGCCAGCAGCTCCGTCTGGGCGGGAGTCCTCAATGAGCAGTTCTTC.

The CDR3 sequence is CSARRGGSYGYTF. The CDR3, as DNA: TGCAGTGCCCGACGGGGCGGGAGCTATGGCTACACCTTC. The J gene is TRBJ1-2, the V gene TRBV20-1; possibly TRBD1 for D (5 bases). V lost 6 bases to trimming and J lost 4 bases, with 15 bases between them. This CDR3 comprises 13 residues. Germline loops: CDR1 DFQATT, CDR2 SNEGSKA (reference sequence).

This clonotype has at least ten counts. This chain connects TRBV18 to TRBJ1-1; D is uncertain. This CDR3 is 14 amino acids long. Germline V gives CDR1 KGHSH, CDR2 LQKENI. The V gene lost 1 base and the J gene lost 1 base, with 7 bases spanning the gap. The CDR3 nucleotides read TGTGCCAGCTCACCACAATGGGGGAACACTGAAGCTTTCTTT. Amino acids: CASSPQWGNTEAFF.

This rearrangement joins TRBV4-1 to TRBJ1-1; D may be TRBD1 (6 bases). The CDR3 consists of 12 residues. V was pared by 4 bases and J by 6 bases, with 9 bases between. Germline V lookup: CDR1 MGHRA, CDR2 YSYEKL. The CDR3 region is CASSPRGAEAFF. DNA for the CDR3: TGCGCCAGCAGCCCTAGGGGGGCTGAAGCTTTCTTT.

This clonotype was seen many times. The rearrangement joins TRBV2 to TRBJ1-4; possibly TRBD1 for D (6 bases). The germline V and J ends were trimmed by 2 bases and 6 bases, with 13 bases remaining between them. Germline lookup yields CDR1 SNHLY and CDR2 FYNNEI. CDR3 length: 15 amino acids. CDR3 in amino acids: CASSEMGGSHEKLFF. The CDR3 nucleotides read TGTGCCAGCAGTGAAATGGGGGGCTCCCATGAAAAACTGTTTTTT.

This clonotype was recorded many times. The rearrangement uses TRBV28 and TRBJ2-1, with D uncertain. CDR1 is MDHEN and CDR2 is SYDVKM in the germline V gene. The CDR3 consists of 14 residues. Deletions cut 4 bases from V and 3 bases from J, with 10 bases between. The chain's CDR3 is CASSSLVRYNEQFF. Written as DNA, the CDR3 is TGTGCCAGCAGTTCCCTGGTCCGCTACAATGAGCAGTTCTTC.

This clonotype showed up many times. The rearrangement uses TRBV7-2 and TRBJ2-1; the match to TRBD1 covers 8 bases. With 5 bases clipped from V and 10 bases from J, the junction kept 10 bases outside the gene matches. The CDR3 length is 14 residues. CDR1 is SGHTA and CDR2 is FQGNSA in the germline V gene. The CDR3: CASSPRTGSEEQFF. In DNA form, the CDR3 reads TGTGCCAGCAGCCCCCGGACAGGGTCGGAGGAGCAGTTCTTC.